The T cell receptor (beta chain) under discussion was sequenced for a study of T cells after yellow fever vaccination (dated by TCRdb to about 2019). Regarding the study in general: Libraries from fractions with low cell numbers were prepared with the SMART-Seq v4 Ultra Low Input RNA kit. To track T-cell clones before and after primary and booster YFV17D yellow fever vaccination, bulk TCR alpha and beta repertoires were sequenced longitudinally. Two healthy male donors, one aged 18 to 30 and one aged 30 to 39 years, were included in the cohort. Blood samples were taken at several timepoints before and after primary and secondary immunization, and bulk PBMC replicates and cell subsets were isolated.

Here is what the overall study found, with its caveats: The secondary T-cell response was found to be weaker but faster than the primary response, with a peak reached on day 5 rather than on day 15. After the booster, most of the clones that had expanded following primary vaccination were detected again (about 95% of CD4 and around 88% of CD8), which suggests that memory was broadly maintained. Because the study included only two donors, the extent to which the findings can be generalized is limited. A small fraction of clonotypes showed up in both the CD4 and CD8 compartments, probably as a result of convergent recombination. Computational filtering was required because FACS-sorted repertoires could contain abundant contaminating clonotypes from the bulk population.

These reads were obtained on an Illumina NovaSeq 6000. Synthesis of TCR cDNA relied on 5'RACE template switching, a step that introduced a universal primer site along with unique molecular identifiers. cDNA synthesis was primed from both the TCR alpha and TCR beta constant segments. Libraries were amplified in two PCR steps, with sample barcodes and sequencing adapters added in the second step. Sequencing of libraries was done on Illumina HiSeq 2500 (2x100 bp) or NovaSeq (2x150 bp). In the paper's pipeline: MIGEC handled demultiplexing of reads and collapsing into UMI consensus sequences, while MiXCR performed V(D)J alignment. Clonotypes responding to the vaccine were identified with edgeR on replicate PBMC samples, with the criteria of FDR below 0.01 and a log2 fold change above 5 up to day 15. Bulk clonotypes were assigned CD4 or CD8 identity according to which sequenced CD4 or CD8 repertoire held them at higher abundance. TCRdb trimmed the raw reads at Q25, called clones with MiXCR and kept productive beta chains. CDR3 protein sequences are deduplicated, and each keeps its most common genes and DNA. These V and J calls originate from TCRdb's pipeline instead of the authors' own analysis. This sample is represented by 250,000 or so distinct CDR3 sequences; over 3% of them were singletons. The biggest ten clones account for 19% of the sample.

The intended sense of this specimen's treatment or condition label: live attenuated yellow fever vaccine strain. Two biological replicates of bulk PBMCs were collected at each blood-draw timepoint. PBMCs were isolated from peripheral blood using a standard Ficoll-Paque protocol. TriZol was used to extract RNA from bulk PBMCs, from CD4 and CD8 fractions, and from dextramer-positive and dextramer-negative fractions. CDR1 SGHRS and CDR2 YFSETQ are derived from the germline V gene. The CDR3 spans 15 residues, from the cysteine through the phenylalanine. Only CDR3 DNA remains: 45 bases, in frame from the first base. V gives up 2 bases and J gives up 0 bases, and the segment between their germline ends measures 8 bases. This clonotype was counted only a few times. The specificity of this receptor is unknown. Base qualities were left out, and no much larger clone turns up one base away.

The V gene is TRBV5-1 and the J gene is TRBJ2-2; TRBD2 is a weak D gene call, 5 bases matching. This receptor was identified in a man aged 18 to 30 who received the YFV17D yellow fever vaccine. This material consisted of PBMCs, taken 15 days after the yellow fever booster vaccination. The base sequence is TGCGCCAGCAGCTTCCGACTATCGAACACCGGGGAGCTGTTTTTT. This gives the protein CASSFRLSNTGELFF.